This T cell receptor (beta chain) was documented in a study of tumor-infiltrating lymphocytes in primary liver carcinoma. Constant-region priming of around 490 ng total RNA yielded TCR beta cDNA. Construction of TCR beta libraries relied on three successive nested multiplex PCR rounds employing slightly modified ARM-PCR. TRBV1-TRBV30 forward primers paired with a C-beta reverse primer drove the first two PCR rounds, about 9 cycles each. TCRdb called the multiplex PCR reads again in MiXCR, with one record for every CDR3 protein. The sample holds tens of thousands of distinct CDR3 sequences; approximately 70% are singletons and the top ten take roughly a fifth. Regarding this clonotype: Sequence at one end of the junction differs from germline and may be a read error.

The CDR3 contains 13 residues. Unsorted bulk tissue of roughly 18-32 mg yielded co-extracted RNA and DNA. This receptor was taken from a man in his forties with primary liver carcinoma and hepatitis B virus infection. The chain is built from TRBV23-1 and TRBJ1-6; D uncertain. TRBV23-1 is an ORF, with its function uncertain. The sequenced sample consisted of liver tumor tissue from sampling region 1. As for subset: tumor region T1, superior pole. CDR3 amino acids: CASSPGLNPPFHF. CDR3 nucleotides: TGCGCCAGCAGCCCCGGACTTAATCCACCCTTCCACTTT.